A single TCR beta chain is shown here with its context. Its antigen is unknown. The entry originates in a study of TIL therapy for anti-PD-1-resistant metastatic lung cancer. In the study overall: Median patient age was about 55, ranging about 38-80 years. Overall study results and limits: Infused TIL clonotypes partially replaced the baseline blood repertoire, then decayed over months.

Time point denoted: pre-treatment sample, taken before nivolumab and TIL therapy. Adults with stage 4 NSCLC were enrolled in a phase I trial. This was the immunoSEQ v3 assay. Libraries were sequenced to roughly 2 million read pairs (survey) or about 5-6 million (deep). The method was immunoSEQ multiplex PCR; TCRdb's version includes in-frame clones alone and lacks a portion of them. The sample includes 20,000 to 25,000 clones, about 78% seen only once; the top ten take roughly 7%. V was cut by 2 bases and J by 2 bases, with 20 bases left in between. The CDR3 length is 18 residues. Per germline, CDR1 SGHAT and CDR2 FQDESV (reference sequence).

The receptor's source is a person aged 25-85 years with non-small cell lung cancer. The chain couples TRBV11-1 to TRBJ2-3; D possibly corresponds to TRBD2 (6 bases). This specimen was blood, taken at baseline. The CDR3: CASSLMVTGGGVTDTQYF. The CDR3 nucleotides read TGTGCCAGCAGCTTAATGGTAACTGGAGGCGGGGTCACAGATACGCAGTATTTT. The full variable domain, with the rest looked up from reference TRBV11-1 and TRBJ2-3, is EAEVAQSPRYKITEKSQAVAFWCDPISGHATLYWYRQILGQGPELLVQFQDESVVDDSQLPKDRFSAERLKGVDSTLKIQPAELGDSAMYLCASSLMVTGGGVTDTQYFGPGTRLTVL.